The rows below give T cell receptor beta chains drawn from one sample of a study of blood T cell repertoires in COVID-19. The table came from immunoSEQ multiplex PCR; TCRdb's copy has only in-frame clones and leaves some out. The table lists about 280,000 clones, 85% to 90% of them singletons. Sequenced material: peripheral blood. These receptors came from a man in his forties with acute or convalescent COVID-19. Each CDR3 is given with its conserved first and last residue. D genes are given only for firm matches. Rows give clone size only sometimes, using once, few, many, or a class for an expanded clone.

size | J | V | D | DNA | CDR3
NA | TRBJ1-1 | TRBV5-1 | NA | TGCGCCAGCAGCCCCCTAGGAGCGGTGAACACTGAAGCTTTCTTT | CASSPLGAVNTEAFF
NA | TRBJ1-2 | TRBV5-5 | TRBD1 | TGTGCCAGCAGCTTCGGACAGGGTAGTGGGGGCTACACCTTC | CASSFGQGSGGYTF
NA | TRBJ1-6 | TRBV11-2 | NA | TGTGCCAGCAGCTTAGCCAAGAGGGATCTAGGGAATAATTCACCCCTCCACTTT | CASSLAKRDLGNNSPLHF
NA | TRBJ2-2 | TRBV30 | TRBD2 | TGTGCCTGGAGTGTATTAAGCGGGGGGGCCGTCGGGGAGCTGTTTTTT | CAWSVLSGGAVGELFF
once | TRBJ1-6 | TRBV6-5 | NA | TGTGCCAGCAGTTACCCGGGTCTCCCCCTCCACTTT | CASSYPGLPLHF
NA | TRBJ1-2 | TRBV11-2 | TRBD1 | TGTGCCAGCAGCTTACCGGGACAGGCCCCCCGCTTC | CASSLPGQAPRF
NA | TRBJ2-1 | TRBV7-2 | TRBD2 | TGTGCCAGCAGCTTAAACGGGGGGGTGCTTCAGTTCTTC | CASSLNGGVLQFF
NA | TRBJ1-4 | TRBV30 | NA | TGTGCTTACTCGCCGAGGAGTCTTAGTGAAAAACTGTTTTTT | CAYSPRSLSEKLFF
NA | TRBJ1-1 | TRBV19 | NA | TGTGCCAGTAGTTTCGGGAGGGGTAGCACTGAAGCTTTCTTT | CASSFGRGSTEAFF
NA | TRBJ2-3 | TRBV7-2 | NA | TGTGCCAGCAGCTTAGGGGGGGAAAGCACAGATACGCAGTATTTT | CASSLGGESTDTQYF
NA | TRBJ2-7 | TRBV19 | TRBD1 | TGTGCCAGTAGTACAACGGGACAGGCCGGTGAGCAGTACTTC | CASSTTGQAGEQYF
NA | TRBJ1-5 | TRBV3-1/TRBV3-2 | NA | TGTGCCAGCAGCCAAGGACAGCACGATCAGCCCCAGCATTTT | CASSQGQHDQPQHF
NA | TRBJ1-6 | TRBV6-1 | TRBD1 | TGTGCCAGCAGCGAAGGGGGCTCACCCCTCCACTTT | CASSEGGSPLHF
NA | TRBJ2-1 | TRBV5-5 | TRBD1 | TGTGCCAGCAGCCCGCTCAACAGGGGAAACAATGAGCAGTTCTTC | CASSPLNRGNNEQFF
once | TRBJ1-1 | TRBV6-5 | NA | TGTGCCAGCAGTTCGACAAACCTAGAAGCTTTCTTT | CASSSTNLEAFF
NA | TRBJ1-5 | TRBV7-9 | TRBD1 | TGTGCCAGCAGCCCACAGGGGGGTCAGCCCCAGCATTTT | CASSPQGGQPQHF